This T cell receptor (beta chain) was profiled in a study of T cells in Graves' hyperthyroidism and ophthalmopathy. Notes on this clonotype: One junction end does not reproduce the germline sequence, and a read error may be involved.

The TCR beta CDR3 regions underwent amplification using RNA transcripts as the source. TCR CDR3 regions were first amplified by RT-PCR with HTBI primers. MiXCR was run by TCRdb on the multiplex PCR reads, yielding one entry per CDR3 protein. This sample has some 98,000 distinct CDR3 sequences; around 40% occur once, and the top ten carry roughly 10%. Germline CDR1 and CDR2: MNHEY and SVGAGI. The CDR3 loop spans 16 amino acids. The receptor was derived from a woman younger than 45 with Graves' hyperthyroidism. The chain combines TRBV6-5 with TRBJ1-3; no clear D gene. The sample was peripheral blood or thyroid tissue (not recorded which). The CDR3 reads CACRRSIGSSGNTIYF. CDR3 bases: TGTGCCTGCAGAAGAAGCATAGGGAGCTCTGGAAACACCATATATTTT.